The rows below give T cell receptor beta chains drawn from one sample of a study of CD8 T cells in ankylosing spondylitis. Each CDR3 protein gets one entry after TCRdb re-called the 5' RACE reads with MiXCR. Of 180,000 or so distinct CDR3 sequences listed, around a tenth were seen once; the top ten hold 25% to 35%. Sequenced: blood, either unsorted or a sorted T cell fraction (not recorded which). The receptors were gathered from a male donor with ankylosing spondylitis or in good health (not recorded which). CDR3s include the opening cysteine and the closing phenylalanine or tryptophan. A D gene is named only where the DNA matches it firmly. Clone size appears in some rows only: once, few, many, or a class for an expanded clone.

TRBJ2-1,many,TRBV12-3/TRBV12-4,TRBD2,TGTGCCAGCAGTTCCACGACTAGCGGGAGCAATAATGAGCAGTTCTTC,CASSSTTSGSNNEQFF
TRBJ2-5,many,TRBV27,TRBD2,TGTGCCAGCAGTCACCGGGCTAGCGGTGAGACCCAGTACTTC,CASSHRASGETQYF
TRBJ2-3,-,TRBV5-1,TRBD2,TGCGCCAGCAGCCCCCTTTCAGCGGGAGGTACAGATACGCAGTATTTT,CASSPLSAGGTDTQYF
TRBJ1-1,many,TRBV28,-,TGTGCCAGCAGGAACCGGGGATACACTGAAGCTTTCTTT,CASRNRGYTEAFF
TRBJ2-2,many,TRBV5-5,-,TGTGCCAGCAGCTTGGAATCATATCCCGGGGAGCTGTTTTTT,CASSLESYPGELFF
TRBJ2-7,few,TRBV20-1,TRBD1,TGCAGTGCTAGTAGACAGGGGGTCTACGAGCAGTACTTC,CSASRQGVYEQYF
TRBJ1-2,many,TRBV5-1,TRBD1,TGCGCCAGCAGCTTAGGGACAGCTAACTATGGCTACACCTTC,CASSLGTANYGYTF
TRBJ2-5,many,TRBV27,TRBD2,TGTGCCAGCAGTTTAGGGACTAGCAACGGAAGGACCCAGTACTTC,CASSLGTSNGRTQYF
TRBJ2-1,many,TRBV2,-,TGTGCCAGCAGCCGCGACAGGCTGGATGAGCAGTTCTTC,CASSRDRLDEQFF
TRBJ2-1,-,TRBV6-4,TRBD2,TGTGCCAGCAGTGACTCTACTAGCGGGGGCACTGAGCAGTTCTTC,CASSDSTSGGTEQFF
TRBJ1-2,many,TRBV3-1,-,TGTGCCAGCAGCCTCCGCCAGGGCGACTATGGCTACACCTTC,CASSLRQGDYGYTF
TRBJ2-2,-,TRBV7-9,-,TGTGCCAGCAGCTACGCTAAGAACACCGGGGAGCTGTTTTTT,CASSYAKNTGELFF
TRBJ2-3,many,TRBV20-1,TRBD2,TGCAGTGCTTTCCCACTAGCGGGAGGTATAGATACGCAGTATTTT,CSAFPLAGGIDTQYF
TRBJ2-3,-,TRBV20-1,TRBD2,TGCTGCGCTAGTTTTAGCGGGGGTTTTAGGTTGGGAGATACGCAGTATTTT,CCASFSGGFRLGDTQYF
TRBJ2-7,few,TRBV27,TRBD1,TGTGCCAGCAGCCGATCACTAAACAGGGGGCTAGGAGAGCAGTACTTC,CASSRSLNRGLGEQYF
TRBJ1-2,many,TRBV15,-,TGTGCCACCAGCAGAGAGGTTTCGGCTTTCTACACCTTC,CATSREVSAFYTF
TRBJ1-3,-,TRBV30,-,TGTGCCTGGAGTGACGGCTCTGGAAACACCATATATTTT,CAWSDGSGNTIYF
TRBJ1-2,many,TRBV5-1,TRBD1,TGCGCCAGCAGCGAGGGACAGAACTATGGCTACACCTTC,CASSEGQNYGYTF
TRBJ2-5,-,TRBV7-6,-,TGTGCCAGCAGCGGGGCACGCAGGGAAGAGACCCAGTACTTC,CASSGARREETQYF
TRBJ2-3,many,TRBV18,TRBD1,TGTGCCAGCAGCTCGGGACAGGCAGATACGCAGTATTTT,CASSSGQADTQYF
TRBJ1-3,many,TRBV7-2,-,TGTGCCAGCAGCTTACAGGACACCTCTGGAAACACCATATATTTT,CASSLQDTSGNTIYF